These 12 T cell receptor beta chains were all obtained from the same sample, sequenced in a study of human T cells and chemical hapten exposure (dated by TCRdb to the early 2020s). The label giving this sample's time point can be read as: patch test 1, 2 weeks after DPC sensitization. The treatment or condition label for this specimen denotes: therapeutic diphenylcyclopropenone sensitization with weekly scalp DPC. The library was generated by RACE. Sequencing took place on a NextSeq 500. TCRdb handled the public reads itself, with Q25 trimming in fastp and clone calling in MiXCR, and kept productive beta chains. Each record represents a unique CDR3 protein, reported with the most common genes and DNA among its rows. The sample yields around 190,000 distinct CDR3 sequences; approximately 20% were counted once. The top ten clones comprise approximately 6.7% of the sample. The sequenced sample was whole blood, obtained in connection with sensitization to the hapten diphenylcyclopropenone (DPC). These TCRs come from a woman aged 50 to 65 with alopecia areata. Some clones in this sample may be carry-over from other donors' samples.

The chain combines TRBV2 with TRBJ2-1, with 8 bases lining up with TRBD2. Looked up from germline, CDR1 is SNHLY and CDR2 is FYNNEI. J gave up 9 bases and V 4 bases, and 11 bases lay outside the gene matches. This CDR3 spans 15 amino acids. The CDR3 is CASSGSGGPYGEQFF. The CDR3 DNA follows: TGTGCCAGCAGTGGGTCGGGAGGGCCCTACGGTGAGCAGTTCTTC.

The chain combines TRBV10-3 with TRBJ1-2; D call uncertain. The CDR3 has 13 amino acids. Germline V lookup: CDR1 ENHRY, CDR2 SYGVKD. The germline V and J ends were trimmed by 3 bases and 6 bases, with 11 bases remaining between them. The CDR3: CAISDRLFNGYTF. In DNA, the CDR3 is TGTGCCATCAGTGATCGACTGTTTAATGGCTACACCTTC.

This clonotype was seen a handful of times. The V gene is TRBV20-1, the J gene TRBJ2-5; 8 bases fit TRBD1. The germline V gene encodes CDR1 DFQATT and CDR2 SNEGSKA (reference sequence). The CDR3 runs 16 residues. Trimming cost V 5 bases and J 2 bases; bases outside gene matches: 13. DNA of the CDR3: TGCAGTGCTCTACCCAGGACAGGGCCATTACAAGAGACCCAGTACTTC. Translating it yields CSALPRTGPLQETQYF.

The chain uses TRBV5-1 and TRBJ2-1; the match to TRBD2 covers 7 bases. The CDR3 runs to 15 residues. Looked up from germline, CDR1 is SGHRS and CDR2 is YFSETQ. J lost 9 bases, V lost 0 bases, and 9 bases had no gene match. The CDR3 protein is CASSLETSLNAEQFF. DNA for the CDR3: TGCGCCAGCAGCTTGGAGACTAGCTTGAACGCTGAGCAGTTCTTC.

This sequence joins TRBV10-3 and TRBJ2-1, with 9 bases fitting TRBD2. The CDR3 length is 14 residues. The germline gives CDR1 ENHRY, CDR2 SYGVKD. The V segment lost 11 bases and the J segment 9 bases; nucleotides outside the gene matches: 14. CDR3 in amino acids: CASGAGGPLVEQFF. The CDR3 DNA sequence: TGTGCCTCAGGGGCGGGAGGGCCTCTGGTTGAGCAGTTCTTC.

This clonotype was seen only a few times. The chain has TRBV20-1 and TRBJ1-5; D remains ambiguous. The V and J ends lost 5 bases and 2 bases respectively, with 13 bases between them. Per germline, CDR1 DFQATT and CDR2 SNEGSKA (reference sequence). This CDR3 has 14 residues. CDR3 nucleotide sequence: TGCAGTGCTGTCGGCGATGGGGGCAATCAGCCCCAGCATTTT. Protein: CSAVGDGGNQPQHF.

The chain employs TRBV12-3 or TRBV12-4 and TRBJ2-1; D gene unclear. Trimming pared 2 bases from V and 4 bases from J, leaving 6 bases between. The CDR3 length is 13 residues. CDR3 in amino acids: CASSLIGYNEQFF. The CDR3 DNA is TGTGCCAGCAGTTTAATAGGGTACAATGAGCAGTTCTTC.

This clonotype appeared many times. This chain links TRBV7-2 with TRBJ2-5, with TRBD2 matching over 13 bases. With V trimmed by 5 bases and J by 1 base, 4 bases remained unmatched. The CDR3 has 16 residues. Per the germline V gene, CDR1 is SGHTA and CDR2 is FQGNSA. The CDR3 here is CASSHTSGRAQETQYF. The CDR3 nucleotides read TGTGCCAGCAGCCACACTAGCGGGAGGGCCCAAGAGACCCAGTACTTC.

The chain recombines TRBV6-2 or TRBV6-3 with TRBJ2-7, with 7 bases identical to TRBD2. CDR1 and CDR2 (germline): MNHEY, SVGEGT. The CDR3 contains 14 residues. V shed 4 bases and J 5 bases; nucleotides not matched to a gene: 8. The DNA of the CDR3 is TGTGCCAGCAGTTGGGCGGGAGCCAGAGACGAGCAGTACTTC. This sequence encodes CASSWAGARDEQYF.

The J gene is TRBJ1-1, the V gene TRBV6-4, with a tentative D call TRBD1 (6 bases). The V gene lost 8 bases and the J gene lost 5 bases, with 15 bases spanning the gap. CDR1 is MRHNA and CDR2 is SNTAGT in the germline V gene. CDR3 length: 13 residues. The CDR3 loop is CASSGGPRTEAFF. The CDR3 DNA sequence: TGTGCCAGCTCGGGGGGGCCCAGGACTGAAGCTTTCTTT.

This clonotype has just a few counts. The chain is built from TRBV6-5 and TRBJ2-7; no clear D. The CDR3 is made up of 12 amino acids. V lost 7 bases and J lost 2, with 9 bases in between. The germline gives CDR1 MNHEY, CDR2 SVGAGI. The CDR3 sequence is CASTTSTYEQYF. The DNA for the CDR3 is TGTGCCAGCACGACCTCGACCTACGAGCAGTACTTC.

The genes are TRBV29-1 and TRBJ2-1; D is unclear. The CDR3 covers 16 residues. V shed 1 base and J shed 2 bases, with 15 bases lying between them. From germline, CDR1 is SQVTM and CDR2 ANQGSEA. The CDR3 region is CSVEALGPSTYNEQFF. For the CDR3, the DNA is TGCAGCGTTGAAGCCCTAGGGCCTTCTACCTACAATGAGCAGTTCTTC.